Below are 6 T cell receptor beta chains sequenced from a single sample in a study of OX40 agonist ivuxolimab in advanced cancers. The data were produced by immunoSEQ multiplex PCR, yet TCRdb's version contains in-frame clones alone and is incomplete. The sample has under 140,000 clones, about 92% seen once. Sample: CD4+ or CD8+ T cells sorted from blood, taken in a trial of the OX40 agonist ivuxolimab. The receptors shown here come from an adult with an advanced solid tumor such as melanoma, head and neck, liver or kidney cancer.

This sequence joins TRBV4-2 and TRBJ1-2; unclear D gene. CDR1 and CDR2 from the germline V gene are LGHNA and YNFKEQ. The CDR3 is 14 residues long. Trimming shortened V by 0 bases and J by 6 bases, and 11 bases separated the two germline ends. The CDR3, as DNA: TGTGCCAGCAGCCAAGAACCGGAGGTTAATGGCTACACCTTC. Its translation is CASSQEPEVNGYTF.

The V and J genes are TRBV2 and TRBJ2-3, with TRBD2 identical over 7 bases. The junction had 11 bases not matched to a gene; V was cut back by 5 bases and J by 0 bases. Germline CDR1 and CDR2: SNHLY and FYNNEI. The CDR3 has 17 residues. For the CDR3, the DNA is TGTGCCAGCAGTTCCCTCCGGGACTACTCTAGCACAGATACGCAGTATTTT. Translating it yields CASSSLRDYSSTDTQYF.

This clone has only one observation. The chain links TRBV19 to TRBJ1-4, with D maybe TRBD1 (6 bases). Per the germline V gene, CDR1 is LNHDA and CDR2 is SQIVND (reference sequence). The V and J ends lost 9 bases and 3 bases respectively, with 23 bases between them. This CDR3 has 17 residues. CDR3: CASSPFGGHVANEKLFF. The CDR3 DNA follows: TGTGCCAGCAGTCCCTTCGGGGGGCACGTGGCTAATGAAAAACTGTTTTTT.

The count of this clone is one. The chain combines TRBV6-4 with TRBJ2-3, with D perhaps TRBD1 or TRBD2 (5 bases each). Trimming removed 8 bases from V and 4 bases from J, with 13 bases in between. The CDR3 runs 13 residues. Germline CDR1 MRHNA, CDR2 SNTAGT. The CDR3 nucleotides are TGTGCCAGCTGGGATACGGGGCCAGATACGCAGTATTTT. This translates into CASWDTGPDTQYF.

The chain combines TRBV7-9 with TRBJ2-1, with D uncertain. The CDR3 totals 16 residues. Trimming left V 2 bases short and J 0 bases short, with 11 bases between. Germline V gene lookup returns CDR1 SEHNR and CDR2 FQNEAQ (reference sequence). The CDR3 region is CASSLRKSSSYNEQFF. CDR3 nucleotide sequence: TGTGCCAGCAGCTTAAGAAAATCGAGCTCCTACAATGAGCAGTTCTTC.

The chain has TRBV9 and TRBJ1-2, with D maybe TRBD1 (5 bases). The CDR3 covers 14 residues. V lost 0 bases, J lost 6 bases, and 12 bases lay in between. Germline values: CDR1 SGDLS, CDR2 YYNGEE. CDR3 sequence: CASSVARGGDGYTF. CDR3 DNA sequence: TGTGCCAGCAGCGTAGCCAGAGGAGGGGATGGCTACACCTTC.